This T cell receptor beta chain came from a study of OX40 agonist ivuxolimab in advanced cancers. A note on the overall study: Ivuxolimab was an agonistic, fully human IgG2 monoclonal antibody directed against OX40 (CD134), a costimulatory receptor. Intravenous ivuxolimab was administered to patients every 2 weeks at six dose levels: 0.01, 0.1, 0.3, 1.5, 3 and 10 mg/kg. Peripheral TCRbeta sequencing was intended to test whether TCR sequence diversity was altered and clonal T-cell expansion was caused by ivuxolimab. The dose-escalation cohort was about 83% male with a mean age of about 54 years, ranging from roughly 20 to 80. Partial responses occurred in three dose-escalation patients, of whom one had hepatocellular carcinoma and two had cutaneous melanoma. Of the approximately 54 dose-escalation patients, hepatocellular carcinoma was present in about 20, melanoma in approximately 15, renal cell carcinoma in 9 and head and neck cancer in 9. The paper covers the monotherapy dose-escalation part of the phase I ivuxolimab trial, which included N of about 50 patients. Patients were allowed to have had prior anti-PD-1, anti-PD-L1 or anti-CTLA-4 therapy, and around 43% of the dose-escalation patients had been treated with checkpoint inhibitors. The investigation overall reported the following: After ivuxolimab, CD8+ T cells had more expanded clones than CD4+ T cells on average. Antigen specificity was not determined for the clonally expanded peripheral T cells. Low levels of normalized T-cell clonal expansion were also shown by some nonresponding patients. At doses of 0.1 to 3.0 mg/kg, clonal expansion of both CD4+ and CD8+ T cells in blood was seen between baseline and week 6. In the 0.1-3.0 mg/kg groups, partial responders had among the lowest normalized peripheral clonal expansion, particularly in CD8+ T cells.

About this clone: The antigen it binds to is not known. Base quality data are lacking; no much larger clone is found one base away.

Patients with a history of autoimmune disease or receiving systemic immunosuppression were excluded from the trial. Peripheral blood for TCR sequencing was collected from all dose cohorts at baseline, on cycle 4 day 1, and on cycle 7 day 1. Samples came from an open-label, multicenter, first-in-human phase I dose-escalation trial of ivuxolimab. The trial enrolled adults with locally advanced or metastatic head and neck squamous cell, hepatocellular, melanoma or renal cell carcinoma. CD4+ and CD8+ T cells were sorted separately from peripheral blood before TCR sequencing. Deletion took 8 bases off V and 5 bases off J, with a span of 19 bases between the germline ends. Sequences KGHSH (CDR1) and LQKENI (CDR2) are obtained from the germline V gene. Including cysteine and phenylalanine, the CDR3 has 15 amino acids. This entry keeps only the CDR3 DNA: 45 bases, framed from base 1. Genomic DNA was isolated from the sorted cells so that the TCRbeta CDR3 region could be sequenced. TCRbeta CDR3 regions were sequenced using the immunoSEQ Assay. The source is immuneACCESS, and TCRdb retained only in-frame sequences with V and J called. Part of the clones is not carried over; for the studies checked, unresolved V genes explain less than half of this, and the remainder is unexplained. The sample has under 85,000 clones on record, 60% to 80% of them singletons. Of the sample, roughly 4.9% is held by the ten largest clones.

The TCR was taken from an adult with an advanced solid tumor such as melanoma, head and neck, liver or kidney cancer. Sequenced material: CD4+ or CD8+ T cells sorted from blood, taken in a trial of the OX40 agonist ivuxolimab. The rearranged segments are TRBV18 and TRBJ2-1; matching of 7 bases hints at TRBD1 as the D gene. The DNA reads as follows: TGTGCCAGCCTCGTCAGGCAGGGGGGAGACAATGAGCAGTTCTTC. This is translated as CASLVRQGGDNEQFF.